These T cell receptor beta chains were read from a single sample in a study of post-analysis software for immune sequencing data. TCRdb analysed the PCR reads with MiXCR anew, one entry per CDR3 protein. The sample lists some 690,000 distinct CDR3 sequences; 25% to 30% were seen once. Material: blood. The receptors stem from a girl aged 10 to 17 with multiple sclerosis. Both conserved end residues are part of each CDR3. D genes are given only for firm matches. A clone size is listed for some rows: how often the clone was seen (once, few, many), or a class if it is expanded.

size,J,D,V,CDR3,DNA
few,TRBJ1-1,NA,TRBV25-1,CASSEFKGRSTEAFF,TGTGCCAGCAGTGAATTTAAGGGTCGGAGTACTGAAGCTTTCTTT
few,TRBJ2-7,NA,TRBV20-1,CSARPLGGAGTYEQYF,TGCAGTGCTAGGCCCCTCGGGGGAGCGGGCACCTACGAGCAGTACTTC
few,TRBJ1-1,NA,TRBV12-3/TRBV12-4,CASSLGDSRTEAFF,TGTGCCAGCAGTTTAGGTGACTCGCGCACTGAAGCTTTCTTT
few,TRBJ2-1,TRBD2,TRBV7-9,CASSTHPGLAGVLEQFF,TGTGCCAGCAGCACCCACCCAGGACTAGCGGGAGTGTTAGAGCAGTTCTTC
NA,TRBJ1-2,NA,TRBV6-5,CASSYSGLRGGYTF,TGTGCCAGCAGTTATTCAGGGTTGCGGGGAGGCTACACCTTC
few,TRBJ2-5,NA,TRBV20-1,CSAHHRKDPGETQYF,TGCAGTGCTCACCACCGAAAGGACCCGGGGGAGACCCAGTACTTC
NA,TRBJ2-3,NA,TRBV7-6,CASSTRLDRSGTDTQYF,TGTGCCAGCAGCACCCGACTAGACAGGTCGGGCACAGATACGCAGTATTTT
NA,TRBJ1-2,NA,TRBV5-6,CASSGDAVYGYTF,TGTGCCAGCAGCGGGGACGCCGTCTATGGCTACACCTTC
NA,TRBJ2-5,NA,TRBV20-1,CSAGLPGTQETQYF,TGCAGTGCTGGCTTGCCGGGGACTCAAGAGACCCAGTACTTC
NA,TRBJ2-3,TRBD1,TRBV5-5,CASSLGDRVLGTQYF,TGTGCCAGCAGCTTGGGGGACAGGGTGTTGGGTACGCAGTATTTT
few,TRBJ2-5,NA,TRBV7-9,CASSLGSGSGETQYF,TGTGCCAGCAGCTTAGGCTCCGGTTCGGGAGAGACCCAGTACTTC
NA,TRBJ2-4,TRBD1,TRBV6-1,CASSAFTGTGVNIQYF,TGTGCCAGCAGTGCCTTTACAGGGACAGGGGTCAACATTCAGTACTTC
NA,TRBJ2-5,NA,TRBV20-1,CSARAGFETQYF,TGCAGTGCTAGAGCAGGGTTCGAGACCCAGTACTTC
NA,TRBJ2-3,NA,TRBV7-6,CASSLARATDTQYF,TGTGCCAGCAGCTTAGCGAGGGCGACAGATACGCAGTATTTT
NA,TRBJ2-1,TRBD2,TRBV10-3,CAIGGLAGSTAGNEQFF,TGTGCCATCGGGGGACTAGCGGGAAGCACTGCCGGCAATGAGCAGTTCTTC
NA,TRBJ2-5,NA,TRBV12-3/TRBV12-4,CASSFGSPTQYF,TGTGCCAGCAGTTTCGGCTCCCCGACCCAGTACTTC
few,TRBJ1-5,TRBD1,TRBV6-6,CASDRDSLYQPQHF,TGTGCCAGCGACCGGGACAGCTTATATCAGCCCCAGCATTTT
many,TRBJ2-7,NA,TRBV7-9,CASSLTDSYEQYF,TGCGCCAGCAGCTTAACGGACAGCTACGAGCAGTACTTC
NA,TRBJ1-2,NA,TRBV28,CATSTGRDYGYTF,TGTGCCACCTCCACGGGGCGCGACTATGGCTACACCTTC
once,TRBJ2-7,TRBD1,TRBV28,CASGFRGRQYEQYF,TGTGCCAGCGGATTCAGGGGGAGACAATACGAGCAGTACTTC
NA,TRBJ2-5,NA,TRBV6-5,CASSYYSSRETQYF,TGTGCCAGCAGTTACTACTCATCCAGGGAGACCCAGTACTTC
NA,TRBJ1-1,NA,TRBV29-1,CSVPADARYEAFF,TGCAGCGTGCCTGCAGACGCCAGATATGAAGCTTTCTTT
NA,TRBJ2-1,NA,TRBV20-1,CSARIRSQPYNEQFF,TGCAGTGCTAGAATCAGGAGTCAACCCTACAATGAGCAGTTCTTC
few,TRBJ1-3,NA,TRBV29-1,CSVGEHASSGNTIYF,TGCAGCGTTGGGGAACATGCCTCCTCTGGAAACACCATATATTTT
NA,TRBJ1-5,TRBD1,TRBV5-1,CASREGANSNQPQHF,TGCGCCAGCAGGGAGGGGGCGAATAGCAATCAGCCCCAGCATTTT
few,TRBJ2-7,TRBD2,TRBV4-3,CASSQQLAGAGYEQYF,TGCGCCAGCAGTCAACAACTAGCGGGAGCGGGCTACGAGCAGTACTTC
few,TRBJ2-3,NA,TRBV5-5,CASSLRSGGGGDTQYF,TGTGCCAGCAGCTTGCGGTCGGGCGGAGGCGGGGATACGCAGTATTTT